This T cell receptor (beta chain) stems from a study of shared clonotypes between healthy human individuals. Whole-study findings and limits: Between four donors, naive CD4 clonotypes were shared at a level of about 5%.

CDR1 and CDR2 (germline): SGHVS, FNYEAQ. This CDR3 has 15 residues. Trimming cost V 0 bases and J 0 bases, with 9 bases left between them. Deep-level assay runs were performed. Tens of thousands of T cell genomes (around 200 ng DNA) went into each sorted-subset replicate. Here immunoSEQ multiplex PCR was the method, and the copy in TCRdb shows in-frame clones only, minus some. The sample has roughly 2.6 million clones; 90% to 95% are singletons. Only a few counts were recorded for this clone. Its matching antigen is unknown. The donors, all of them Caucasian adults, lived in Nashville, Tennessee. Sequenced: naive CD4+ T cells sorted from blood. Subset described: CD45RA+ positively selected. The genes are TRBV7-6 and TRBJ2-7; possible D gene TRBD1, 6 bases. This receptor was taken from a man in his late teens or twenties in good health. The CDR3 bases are TGTGCCAGCAGCTTAGCGGGCAGGGGCTCCTACGAGCAGTACTTC. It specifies CASSLAGRGSYEQYF.